Shown below are 3 T cell receptor beta chains from a single sample sequenced in a study of T-cell reconstitution after alpha-beta-depleted transplantation in children. Unique molecular identifiers were incorporated into the prepared TCRbeta library. TCRdb independently ran MiXCR on the PCR reads; one entry per CDR3 protein. The sample has hundreds of thousands of distinct CDR3 sequences, 8% to 11% seen once; the top ten hold about 4%. The material sequenced was PBMCs from the stem cell graft donor, taken from the stem cell graft. The receptors were gathered from a human donor who donated a stem cell graft to a child with acute myeloid leukemia.

This clonotype was seen a few times. The rearrangement uses TRBV29-1 and TRBJ2-1; 8 positions match TRBD2. CDR3 length: 10 amino acids. Trimming cost V 6 bases and J 12 bases; bases outside gene matches: 4. Germline CDR1 reads SQVTM; CDR2 reads ANQGSEA. The DNA of the CDR3 is TGCAGCGTCGAAAGCGGGAGGCAGTTCTTC. This gives the protein CSVESGRQFF.

This chain joins TRBV6-1 and TRBJ2-7; 11 positions agree with TRBD2. This CDR3 has 14 residues. Germline V gene lookup returns CDR1 MNHNS and CDR2 SASEGT. J lost 3 bases, V lost 6 bases, and 4 bases had no gene match. CDR3: CASRRTSGFYEQYF. The CDR3 DNA reads TGTGCCAGCAGGAGGACTAGCGGGTTCTACGAGCAGTACTTC.

There are a few counts of this clonotype. The chain links TRBV7-2 to TRBJ2-5, with D tentatively TRBD1 or TRBD2 (6 bases each). CDR1 SGHTA and CDR2 FQGNSA come from the germline V gene. The CDR3 extends over 16 amino acids. Trimming left V 5 bases short and J 10 bases short, with 26 bases between. DNA of the CDR3: TGTGCCAGCAGCGCCGGATTTTTCGGGGGCGCCGCCGACCAGTACTTC. Encoded protein: CASSAGFFGGAADQYF.